The TCR beta chain under discussion was sequenced for a study of blood T cell repertoires in COVID-19. The germline V gene has CDR1 SGDLS and CDR2 YYNGEE. This CDR3 has 14 amino acids. Trimming removed 0 bases from V and 4 bases from J, with 9 bases in between. The Seattle site enrolled patients during active infection and followed them longitudinally. Using immunoSEQ multiplex PCR, the repertoire was profiled, and TCRdb retains in-frame clones only, with some absent. The sample has 180,000 or so clones; roughly 76% are singletons. This clonotype originated in a woman aged 40 to 55 with COVID-19, enrolled during active disease. Sequencing was carried out using peripheral blood. The chain has TRBV9 and TRBJ2-3; no clear D gene. The CDR3 reads CASSVGAQPDTQYF. CDR3 nucleotides: TGTGCCAGCAGCGTAGGGGCCCAACCAGATACGCAGTATTTT. The variable domain in full, completed from reference TRBV9 and TRBJ2-3, reads DSGVTQTPKHLITATGQRVTLRCSPRSGDLSVYWYQQSLDQGLQFLIQYYNGEERAKGNILERFSAQQFPDLHSELNLSSLELGDSALYFCASSVGAQPDTQYFGPGTRLTVL.